These 30 T cell receptor beta chains were sequenced from one sample in a study of blood T cells in healthy people across ages. For the second PCR, which ran for about 7 to 11 cycles, a sample-barcoded 5' primer and a J-beta primer mix were used. MiXCR was run by TCRdb on the 5' RACE reads, yielding one entry per CDR3 protein. The sample carries approximately 770,000 distinct CDR3 sequences, 58% recorded once. Sequencing used blood. The origin of the receptors is a man aged 30 to 39 in good health.

The genes are TRBV5-1 and TRBJ2-1, with 8 bases fitting TRBD1. The V and J ends lost 0 bases and 14 bases, in that order; junction bases with no gene match: 13. The CDR3 totals 15 residues. CDR1 SGHRS and CDR2 YFSETQ come from the germline V gene. CDR3 coding DNA: TGCGCCAGCAGCTTGGGGCAGGGGGCGGCGAGTGACAAGTTCTTC. It encodes CASSLGQGAASDKFF. Complete variable domain (other parts from reference TRBV5-1 and TRBJ2-1): KAGVTQTPRYLIKTRGQQVTLSCSPISGHRSVSWYQQTPGQGLQFLFEYFSETQRNKGNFPGRFSGRQFSNSRSEMNVSTLELGDSALYLCASSLGQGAASDKFFGPGTRLTVL.

This chain connects TRBV20-1 to TRBJ2-3, with D possibly being TRBD1 (6 bases). V gave up 5 bases and J gave up 5 bases, with 17 bases separating them. The CDR3 is 14 residues long. Germline-derived CDR1 and CDR2 are DFQATT and SNEGSKA (reference sequence). CDR3 in amino acids: CSAGRTAEGDTQYF. In nucleotides, the CDR3 is TGCAGTGCTGGGCGGACAGCGGAAGGAGATACGCAGTATTTT.

The sample holds a few counts of this clonotype. The gene calls are TRBV29-1 and TRBJ2-6, with no clear D. V lost 5 bases to trimming and J lost 0 bases, with 20 bases between them. This CDR3 contains 18 residues. Per germline, CDR1 SQVTM and CDR2 ANQGSEA. In DNA form, the CDR3 reads TGCAGCGTTCTCCTATCCGTAGGCAGAGACTCTGGGGCCAACGTCCTGACTTTC. Its protein product is CSVLLSVGRDSGANVLTF.

The V and J genes are TRBV20-1 and TRBJ2-1, with 10 nucleotides matching TRBD2. Germline CDR1 DFQATT, CDR2 SNEGSKA (reference sequence). The J segment lost 3 bases and the V segment lost 0 bases, leaving 2 bases of the junction unmatched. The CDR3 is 15 amino acids. CDR3 loop: CSARDVAGGYNEQFF. CDR3 bases: TGCAGTGCTAGAGACGTAGCGGGAGGCTACAATGAGCAGTTCTTC.

This clonotype was seen at least ten times. The J gene is TRBJ2-3, the V gene TRBV10-1, with TRBD1 as a possible D gene (6 bases). V was cut by 2 bases and J by 3 bases, with 9 bases left in between. The CDR3 loop spans 14 amino acids. CDR1 is WNHNN and CDR2 is SYGVQD in the germline V gene (reference sequence). The CDR3 loop is CASSEGQQTDTQYF. CDR3 DNA sequence: TGCGCCAGCAGTGAGGGACAGCAAACAGATACGCAGTATTTT.

The chain carries TRBV20-1 and TRBJ2-7, with D possibly matching TRBD2 (6 bases). V lost 0 bases to trimming and J lost 4 bases, with 16 bases between them. Per germline, CDR1 DFQATT and CDR2 SNEGSKA (reference sequence). CDR3 length: 15 amino acids. CDR3 in amino acids: CSARDGNSGKYEQYF. In DNA, the CDR3 is TGCAGTGCTAGAGATGGTAATAGCGGCAAGTACGAGCAGTACTTC.

This chain uses TRBV15 with TRBJ2-4, with D perhaps TRBD2 (6 bases). V was clipped by 3 bases and J by 0 bases, with 12 bases between them. The CDR3 has 16 residues. Per germline, CDR1 LNHNV and CDR2 YYDKDF (reference sequence). This chain's CDR3 is CATSSQGTRAKNIQYF. DNA for the CDR3: TGTGCCACCAGCAGCCAAGGGACTCGAGCCAAAAACATTCAGTACTTC.

The chain carries TRBV2 and TRBJ2-5; TRBD1 matches at 11 bases. TRBJ2-7 matches the DNA end more closely, so the J call is doubtful. Germline CDR1 SNHLY, CDR2 FYNNEI. This CDR3 is built from 15 residues. CDR3 nucleotide sequence: TGTGCCAGCAGTGCCCTTGGGACAGGGGGCTACGAGCAGTACTTC. Translating gives CASSALGTGGYEQYF.

This clonotype was seen a few times. The CDR3 nucleotides are TGTGCCAGCAGTGTTGGGGCAGGGGGCCGCGAGCAGTACTTC. It specifies CASSVGAGGREQYF. J is TRBJ2-7 and V is TRBV27, with TRBD1 matching over 8 bases. Germline lookup yields CDR1 MNHEY and CDR2 SMNVEV (reference sequence). The CDR3 spans 14 residues. J lost 6 bases, V lost 5 bases, and 9 bases had no gene match.

CDR3 sequence reads: CASSQGGWGNYEQYF. The CDR3 DNA follows: TGTGCCAGCAGCCAAGGGGGGTGGGGGAATTACGAGCAGTACTTC. The chain uses TRBV4-2 and TRBJ2-7, with D perhaps given as TRBD1 or TRBD2 (5 bases each). The germline V gene encodes CDR1 LGHNA and CDR2 YNFKEQ. V was trimmed by 1 base and J by 4 bases, leaving 14 bases between them. The CDR3 is made up of 15 amino acids.

The rearrangement joins TRBV5-1 to TRBJ2-3; D is perhaps TRBD2 (5 bases). This CDR3 comprises 14 residues. Trimming took off 4 bases at V and 8 bases at J, with 17 bases between the two ends. Germline CDR1 and CDR2: SGHRS and YFSETQ. CDR3 protein: CASSADGGMGTQYF. The DNA of the CDR3 is TGCGCCAGCAGCGCGGACGGAGGAATGGGTACGCAGTATTTT.

Comments on this clonotype: A read error may produce the germline difference seen at one junction end. The chain links TRBV12-3 or TRBV12-4 to TRBJ2-3; 10 nucleotides line up with TRBD2. The CDR3 runs to 18 residues. The CDR3 DNA reads as TGTGCCAGCAGTTTAAGACTAGCGGGCAGATCTAGAGCAGATACGCAATATTTT. Protein product: CASSLRLAGRSRADTQYF.

This sequence joins TRBV27 and TRBJ2-3; 8 bases agree with TRBD1. The germline CDR1 and CDR2 sequences are MNHEY and SMNVEV (reference sequence). The CDR3 covers 15 residues. V trimming: 6 bases; J trimming: 4 bases; junction bases outside the gene matches: 9. This CDR3 is CASSFGTGMADTQYF. CDR3 DNA: TGTGCCAGCAGCTTTGGGACAGGAATGGCAGATACGCAGTATTTT.

The sample holds a few counts of this clonotype. The chain uses TRBV9 and TRBJ2-3; D is perhaps TRBD2 (5 bases). This CDR3 has 14 residues. Trimming left V 4 bases short and J 4 bases short, with 13 bases between. Germline lookup yields CDR1 SGDLS and CDR2 YYNGEE. CDR3 amino acids: CASSPEGYPDTQYF. DNA of the CDR3: TGTGCCAGCAGCCCCGAGGGCTACCCAGATACGCAGTATTTT.

This clonotype was detected a few times. The chain uses TRBV20-1 and TRBJ2-5; 8 bases match TRBD1. The V gene's germline CDR1 is DFQATT and CDR2 SNEGSKA (reference sequence). With V trimmed by 1 base and J by 7 bases, 5 bases remained unmatched. The CDR3 spans 13 residues. This CDR3 reads CSARVMGQVTQYF. Written as DNA, the CDR3 is TGCAGTGCTAGAGTGATGGGACAGGTGACCCAGTACTTC.

The chain combines TRBV5-1 with TRBJ1-2; D is uncertain. The CDR3 loop spans 14 amino acids. Germline loops: CDR1 SGHRS, CDR2 YFSETQ. V lost 5 bases and J lost 2, with 13 bases in between. This CDR3 reads CASRFGTVNYGYTF. As DNA, the CDR3 is TGCGCCAGCAGGTTCGGAACTGTAAACTATGGCTACACCTTC.

This clonotype has a handful of counts. The chain is built from TRBV5-5 and TRBJ1-5; a weak D match, TRBD1 (5 bases). CDR3 length equals 16 residues. V was shortened by 4 bases and J by 0 bases, with 14 bases between the two germline ends. Germline lookup yields CDR1 SGHKS and CDR2 YYEKEE (reference sequence). CDR3 DNA sequence: TGTGCCAGCAGCCCCCTGGGGGACGTTAGCAATCAGCCCCAGCATTTT. Amino acid sequence: CASSPLGDVSNQPQHF.

The CDR3: CASNGMSSYNEQFF. CDR3 sequence (DNA): TGTGCCAGTAATGGGATGAGCTCCTACAATGAGCAGTTCTTC. The J gene is TRBJ2-1, the V gene TRBV12-3 or TRBV12-4; D remains unclear. This CDR3 contains 14 residues. The germline V and J ends were trimmed by 9 bases and 0 bases, with 12 bases remaining between them.

The V call is TRBV12-3 or TRBV12-4, the J call TRBJ1-2; no definite D call. The CDR3 loop spans 12 amino acids. Trimming shortened V by 2 bases and J by 6 bases, and 7 bases separated the two germline ends. CDR3 residues: CASSLRPDGYTF. DNA of the CDR3: TGTGCCAGCAGTTTACGCCCGGATGGCTACACCTTC.

Only a few counts were recorded for this clonotype. The genes are TRBV6-2 or TRBV6-3 and TRBJ2-4; no clear D gene. Near its end, the DNA agrees better with TRBJ2-7, so the J call may be wrong. The CDR3 is 16 residues long. Germline V gene lookup returns CDR1 MNHEY and CDR2 SVGEGT. For the CDR3, the DNA is TGTGCCAGCAGTCCTTGGGATAGTGGTTCCAGAGTCGAGCAGTACTTC. As protein: CASSPWDSGSRVEQYF.

J is TRBJ2-7 and V is TRBV30; D is undetermined. CDR3 length: 13 residues. V was cut by 0 bases and J by 3 bases, with 9 bases left in between. Germline V CDR1 and CDR2: GTSNPN, SVGIG (reference sequence). The CDR3 sequence is CAWSVSSHYEQYF. Here the CDR3 DNA reads TGTGCCTGGAGTGTATCGTCACACTACGAGCAGTACTTC.

A note on this clonotype: Relative to the germline gene, one junction end is altered; a read error may explain this. The chain carries TRBV29-1 and TRBJ2-1; D call uncertain. This CDR3 has 15 residues. Germline V gene data show CDR1 as SQVTM and CDR2 as ANQGSEA. The CDR3, as DNA: TGCAGCGTTGAAGATCTCCCTGGCAGGTCGAATGAGCGGTTCTTC. Its translation: CSVEDLPGRSNERFF.

The chain is built from TRBV6-2 or TRBV6-3 and TRBJ2-5; D not certain. The V gene's germline CDR1 is MNHEY and CDR2 SVGEGT. The germline V and J ends were trimmed by 6 bases and 2 bases, with 13 bases remaining between them. This CDR3 region has 14 residues. The CDR3, as DNA: TGTGCCAGCAGAGGGTGGGTCCTACAAGAGACCCAGTACTTC. This gives the protein CASRGWVLQETQYF.

This clonotype was seen only a few times. The rearrangement links TRBV29-1 to TRBJ2-1; TRBD1 might be the D (6 bases). Germline V CDR1 and CDR2: SQVTM, ANQGSEA. The length of the CDR3 is 13 residues. V was shortened by 4 bases and J by 2 bases, with 9 bases between the two germline ends. The chain's CDR3 is CSVGTAAYNEQFF. CDR3 DNA: TGCAGCGTTGGGACAGCCGCCTACAATGAGCAGTTCTTC.

V and J are TRBV20-1 and TRBJ2-4; no definite D call. The J call is uncertain, as TRBJ2-5 better fits the DNA end. Germline CDR1 and CDR2: DFQATT and SNEGSKA (reference sequence). This CDR3 region has 14 residues. CDR3 region: CSARETRSQETQYF. The CDR3 DNA reads TGCAGTGCTAGAGAGACACGCTCACAAGAGACCCAGTACTTC.

The chain recombines TRBV20-1 with TRBJ2-1, with 9 nucleotides matching TRBD1. This CDR3 has 18 amino acids. The germline CDR1 and CDR2 sequences are DFQATT and SNEGSKA (reference sequence). In DNA form, the CDR3 reads TGCAGCACTCCGAGCAGGACAGGGGATCCTAGGGGGGTAGATGAGCAGTTCTTC. Protein sequence: CSTPSRTGDPRGVDEQFF.

The chain recombines TRBV15 with TRBJ2-3, with D unclear. Germline V gene lookup returns CDR1 LNHNV and CDR2 YYDKDF (reference sequence). CDR3 length: 14 residues. V lost 8 bases, J lost 8 bases, and 20 bases lay in between. The CDR3 sequence: CATAQWDTSTTQYF. In DNA, the CDR3 is TGTGCCACCGCACAGTGGGATACATCGACTACGCAGTATTTT.

This chain joins TRBV7-3 and TRBJ2-2; D is unclear. Germline values: CDR1 SGHTA, CDR2 FQGTGA. The CDR3 loop spans 14 amino acids. V lost 3 bases to trimming and J lost 2 bases, with 7 bases between them. The CDR3 is CASSLAPNTGELFF. The CDR3 DNA follows: TGTGCCAGCAGCTTGGCCCCAAACACCGGGGAGCTGTTTTTT.

This clonotype has more than one count but fewer than ten. The chain links TRBV7-9 to TRBJ1-6; D not certain. The V end lost 5 bases, the J end lost 0 bases, and 14 bases lay between the germline ends. Germline V gene lookup returns CDR1 SEHNR and CDR2 FQNEAQ (reference sequence). The CDR3 is 17 residues long. The CDR3 nucleotides read TGTGCCAGCAGCGGAATCCCCCAGGACTCCTATAATTCACCCCTCCACTTT. Translating it yields CASSGIPQDSYNSPLHF.

The chain is built from TRBV20-1 and TRBJ2-7; 7 positions agree with TRBD1. The germline V gene has CDR1 DFQATT and CDR2 SNEGSKA (reference sequence). This CDR3 region has 12 residues. V was clipped by 8 bases and J by 3 bases; unmatched bases: 7. In DNA form, the CDR3 reads TGCAGTACCCCCGGGACAGACTACGAGCAGTACTTC. It specifies CSTPGTDYEQYF.